This TCR beta chain was sequenced during a study of blood T cell repertoires in COVID-19. The overall study: Sites in the United States, Italy and Spain provided acute and convalescent COVID-19 samples. PBMCs, B-cell-depleted T cells, or T cells provided the cDNA or gDNA that made up the material.

With 5 bases removed from V and 3 bases from J, the gap between germline ends came to 11 bases. Germline V lookup: CDR1 MNHEY, CDR2 SVGAGI. This CDR3 comprises 14 residues. Clones were read by immunoSEQ multiplex PCR, and TCRdb kept only the in-frame ones, dropping some. The sample lists under 250,000 clones; 81% were seen once. Sequencing input: PBMCs or T cells enriched from blood (not recorded which). The chain is built from TRBV6-5 and TRBJ1-5; D uncertain. This clonotype originated in a woman aged 45-65 years with acute COVID-19. The CDR3 sequence is CASSRFRDNQPQHF. In DNA form, the CDR3 reads TGTGCCAGCAGTAGATTCCGGGACAATCAGCCCCAGCATTTT.